The entry that follows covers one T cell receptor beta chain sequence. Its antigen is unidentified. The CDR3 is 19 residues long. V trimming: 3 bases; J trimming: 1 base; junction bases outside the gene matches: 9. Germline CDR1 and CDR2: SGHRS and YFSETQ. Sequenced by immunoSEQ multiplex PCR; TCRdb stores in-frame clones only, minus some. This sample carries about 30,000 clones, none of them present only once. These data come from a study of T cells after posttransplantation cyclophosphamide. Study observations and caveats: Tissue-infiltrating T cells from skin or gut overlapped little with blood T cells. TRB clonality was highly associated with recipient CMV seropositivity and reactivation. Donor CD8+ memory clones often dominated recipient blood repertoires at later times.

Peripheral blood was collected from the related graft donor on the marrow donation day. The TCR sequence derives from a woman aged 55-70 years in good health, CMV-negative, and a related stem cell transplant donor. The V call is TRBV5-1, the J call TRBJ2-2, with 13 nucleotides matching TRBD2. Sequencing used PBMCs. The CDR3 DNA is TGCGCCAGCAGCTCGACTAGCGGGGGGTCGACAAAGAACACCGGGGAGCTGTTTTTT. This gives the protein CASSSTSGGSTKNTGELFF.